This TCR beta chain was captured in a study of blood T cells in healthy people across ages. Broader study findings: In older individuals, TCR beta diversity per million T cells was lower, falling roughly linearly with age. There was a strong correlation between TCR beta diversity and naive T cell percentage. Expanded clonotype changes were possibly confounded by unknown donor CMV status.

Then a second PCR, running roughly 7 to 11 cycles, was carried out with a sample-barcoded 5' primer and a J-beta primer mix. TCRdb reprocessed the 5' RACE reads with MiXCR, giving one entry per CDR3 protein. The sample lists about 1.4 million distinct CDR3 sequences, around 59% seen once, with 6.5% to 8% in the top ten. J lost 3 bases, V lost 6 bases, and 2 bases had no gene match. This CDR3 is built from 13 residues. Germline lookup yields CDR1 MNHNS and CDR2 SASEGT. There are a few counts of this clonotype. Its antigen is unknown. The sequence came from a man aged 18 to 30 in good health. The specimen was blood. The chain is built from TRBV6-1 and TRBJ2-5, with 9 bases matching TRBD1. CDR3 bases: TGTGCCAGCAGGGGACAGGGAGAAGAGACCCAGTACTTC. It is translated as CASRGQGEETQYF.